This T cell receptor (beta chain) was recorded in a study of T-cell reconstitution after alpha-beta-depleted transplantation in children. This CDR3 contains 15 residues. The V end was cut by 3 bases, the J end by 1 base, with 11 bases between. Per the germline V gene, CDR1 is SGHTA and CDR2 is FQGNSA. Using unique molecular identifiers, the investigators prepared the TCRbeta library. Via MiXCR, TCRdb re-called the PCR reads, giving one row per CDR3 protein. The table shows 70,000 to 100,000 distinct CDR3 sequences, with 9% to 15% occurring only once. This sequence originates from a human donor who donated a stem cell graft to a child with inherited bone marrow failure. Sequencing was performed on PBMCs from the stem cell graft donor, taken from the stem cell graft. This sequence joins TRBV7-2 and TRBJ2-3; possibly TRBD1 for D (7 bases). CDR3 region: CASSLDRRGTDTQYF. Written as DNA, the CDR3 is TGTGCCAGCAGCTTGGACAGGAGGGGCACAGATACGCAGTATTTT.